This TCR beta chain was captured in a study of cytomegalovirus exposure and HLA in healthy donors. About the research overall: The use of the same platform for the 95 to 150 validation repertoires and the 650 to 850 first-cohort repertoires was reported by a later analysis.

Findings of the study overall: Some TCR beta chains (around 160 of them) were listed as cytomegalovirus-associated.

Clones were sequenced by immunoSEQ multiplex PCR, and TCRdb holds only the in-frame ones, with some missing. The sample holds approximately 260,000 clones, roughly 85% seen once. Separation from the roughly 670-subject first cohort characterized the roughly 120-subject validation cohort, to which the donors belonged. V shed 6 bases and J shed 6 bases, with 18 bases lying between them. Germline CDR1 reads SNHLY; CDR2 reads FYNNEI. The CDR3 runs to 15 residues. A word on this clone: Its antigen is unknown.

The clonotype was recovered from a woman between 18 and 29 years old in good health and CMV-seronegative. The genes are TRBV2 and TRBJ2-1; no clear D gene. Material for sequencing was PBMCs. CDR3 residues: CASSPHYTRFNEQFF. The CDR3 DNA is TGTGCCAGCAGCCCACACTATACGAGGTTCAATGAGCAGTTCTTC.